These T cell receptor beta chains were read from a single sample in a study of glioma-infiltrating T cells after dendritic cell vaccination. Clones were read by immunoSEQ multiplex PCR, and TCRdb kept only the in-frame ones, dropping some. The repertoire holds around 67,000 clones, with 80% to 85% as singletons. This material consisted of blood, taken before dendritic cell vaccination. These receptors all come from a human donor with glioblastoma. CDR3s include the opening cysteine and the closing phenylalanine or tryptophan. A D gene is named only where the DNA matches it firmly. Clone size is not always given. Where it is, it says once, few, many or a class for expanded clones.

D: NA; V: TRBV6-5; J: TRBJ1-1; size: NA; DNA: TGTGCCAGCAGAACCCAGGTGCAGGGGACTGAAGCTTTCTTT; CDR3: CASRTQVQGTEAFF
D: TRBD1; V: TRBV7-2; J: TRBJ1-1; size: NA; DNA: TGTGCCAGCAGCCGGGACAGTTTAACGGTGAACACTGAAGCTTTCTTT; CDR3: CASSRDSLTVNTEAFF
D: TRBD1; V: TRBV29-1; J: TRBJ2-1; size: NA; DNA: TGCAGCGCTGCCGGGACAGGGGGCTTGGATGAGCAGTTCTTC; CDR3: CSAAGTGGLDEQFF
D: NA; V: TRBV19; J: TRBJ1-1; size: NA; DNA: TGTGCCAGTGGGCAGAGTCAGAACACTGAAGCTTTCTTT; CDR3: CASGQSQNTEAFF
D: TRBD1; V: TRBV5-6; J: TRBJ1-2; size: NA; DNA: TGTGCCAGCAGCTTGGCGGACAGGGTGGGGTATGGCTACACCTTC; CDR3: CASSLADRVGYGYTF
D: TRBD1; V: TRBV28; J: TRBJ1-2; size: NA; DNA: TGTGCCAGCACTCGTGGAGGACAGGAGAGTTCTAACTATGGCTACACCTTC; CDR3: CASTRGGQESSNYGYTF
D: TRBD1; V: TRBV7-6; J: TRBJ1-1; size: NA; DNA: TGTGCCAGCAGCTTTTCCCGGGACAGGGGAGGGACCACTGAAGCTTTCTTT; CDR3: CASSFSRDRGGTTEAFF
D: TRBD1; V: TRBV10-2; J: TRBJ1-1; size: NA; DNA: TGCGCCAGCAGTCCCGGGACAGGGGACAACACTGAAGCTTTCTTT; CDR3: CASSPGTGDNTEAFF
D: TRBD1; V: TRBV6-1; J: TRBJ1-2; size: few; DNA: TGTGCCAGCAGTGCCCCCGGGACAGGGACCTATGGCTACACCTTC; CDR3: CASSAPGTGTYGYTF
D: NA; V: TRBV7-2; J: TRBJ2-7; size: NA; DNA: TGTGCCAGCAGCTTAAGACAGAACCTCTACGAGCAGTACTTC; CDR3: CASSLRQNLYEQYF
D: NA; V: TRBV7-6; J: TRBJ2-7; size: NA; DNA: TGTGCCAGCAGCCCTACCGGACAGACCTACGAGCAGTACTTC; CDR3: CASSPTGQTYEQYF
D: TRBD1; V: TRBV19; J: TRBJ2-6; size: NA; DNA: TGTGCCAGTAGTCCGGGACAGGGAAACTCTGGGGCCAACGTCCTGACTTTC; CDR3: CASSPGQGNSGANVLTF
D: TRBD1; V: TRBV5-1; J: TRBJ2-3; size: NA; DNA: TGCGCCAGCAGCTTGGCAGGACAGGCTAACACAGATACGCAGTATTTT; CDR3: CASSLAGQANTDTQYF
D: TRBD1; V: TRBV5-1; J: TRBJ2-7; size: NA; DNA: TGCGCCAGCCGAGTTGGACAGGGGGACAGCTACGAGCAGTACTTC; CDR3: CASRVGQGDSYEQYF
D: NA; V: TRBV19; J: TRBJ1-3; size: few; DNA: TGTGCCAGTAGTATTCAGAACTCTGGAAACACCATATATTTT; CDR3: CASSIQNSGNTIYF
D: NA; V: TRBV5-6; J: TRBJ2-1; size: NA; DNA: TGTGCCAGCAGCCCGAACAGGGTACCCTACAATGAGCAGTTCTTC; CDR3: CASSPNRVPYNEQFF
D: NA; V: TRBV5-1; J: TRBJ2-1; size: NA; DNA: TGCGCCAGCAGCCTCGATCAAACCGGGGGTGAGCAGTTCTTC; CDR3: CASSLDQTGGEQFF
D: NA; V: TRBV15; J: TRBJ1-1; size: NA; DNA: TGTGCCACCAGCAGGAGACAGGCAGGCACTGAAGCTTTCTTT; CDR3: CATSRRQAGTEAFF
D: TRBD1; V: TRBV5-6; J: TRBJ1-1; size: NA; DNA: TGTGCCAGCAGCTTGGAAGTTTGGGCAGGGGGCGCGGGTGAAGCTTTCTTT; CDR3: CASSLEVWAGGAGEAFF
D: TRBD2; V: TRBV11-3; J: TRBJ2-1; size: NA; DNA: TGTGCCAGCAGCCCTTTTTCGCTAGCGGGGGTCGGTGAGCAGTTCTTC; CDR3: CASSPFSLAGVGEQFF
D: TRBD1; V: TRBV5-6; J: TRBJ1-1; size: NA; DNA: TGTGCCAGCAGCCTACGACAGGGGATGAACACTGAAGCTTTCTTT; CDR3: CASSLRQGMNTEAFF
D: NA; V: TRBV10-3; J: TRBJ1-1; size: NA; DNA: TGTGCCATTTGGGCTGAGTCGAACACTGAAGCTTTCTTT; CDR3: CAIWAESNTEAFF
D: NA; V: TRBV5-6; J: TRBJ2-7; size: NA; DNA: TGTGCCAGCAGCTTGGGGCAGGTAGCCTACGAGCAGTACTTC; CDR3: CASSLGQVAYEQYF
D: TRBD2; V: TRBV5-1; J: TRBJ2-1; size: NA; DNA: TGCGCCAGCAGCTCAACCGGGACTAGCGGGGGGGGCTACAATGAGCAGTTCTTC; CDR3: CASSSTGTSGGGYNEQFF
D: TRBD1; V: TRBV30; J: TRBJ2-1; size: NA; DNA: TGTGCCTGGGATGGACAGGGTGTGAATGAGCAGTTCTTC; CDR3: CAWDGQGVNEQFF
D: TRBD1; V: TRBV9; J: TRBJ1-2; size: NA; DNA: TGTGCCAGCAGCGTAGTTCAGGGGGTCGGCTACACCTTC; CDR3: CASSVVQGVGYTF
D: TRBD2; V: TRBV11-2; J: TRBJ2-5; size: NA; DNA: TGTGCCAGCAGCTTAGGAGGCAGGGAGGGGGAGACCCAGTACTTC; CDR3: CASSLGGREGETQYF
D: NA; V: TRBV6-6; J: TRBJ2-7; size: NA; DNA: TGTGCCAGCACCAACCCCGGGGTGTCCGAGCAGTACTTC; CDR3: CASTNPGVSEQYF
D: NA; V: TRBV7-9; J: TRBJ1-1; size: few; DNA: TGTGCCAGCAGCTTAGAGAACTCCAACACTGAAGCTTTCTTT; CDR3: CASSLENSNTEAFF
D: NA; V: TRBV7-9; J: TRBJ1-2; size: NA; DNA: TGTGCCAGCAGCCATACGGGAGATCTTTTGTGTGGCTACACCTTC; CDR3: CASSHTGDLLCGYTF
D: TRBD1; V: TRBV27; J: TRBJ2-1; size: NA; DNA: TGTGCCAGCAGTATCTCGGGACAGGGGTACAATGAGCAGTTCTTC; CDR3: CASSISGQGYNEQFF
D: NA; V: TRBV5-1; J: TRBJ1-6; size: NA; DNA: TGCGCCAGCAGCCCGGAGGGATCACCCCTCCACTTT; CDR3: CASSPEGSPLHF
D: NA; V: TRBV11-3; J: TRBJ2-7; size: NA; DNA: TGTGCCAGCAGCCTAGGACATTCCTACGAGCAGTACTTC; CDR3: CASSLGHSYEQYF
D: TRBD1; V: TRBV7-9; J: TRBJ1-1; size: NA; DNA: TGTGCCAGCAGCTTACAGGGGGCGGACACTGAAGCTTTCTTT; CDR3: CASSLQGADTEAFF
D: TRBD1; V: TRBV10-3; J: TRBJ1-2; size: NA; DNA: TGTGCCATCAGTGAGTCGACGGGCACAGGGGGCTTGACTAACTATGGCTACACCTTC; CDR3: CAISESTGTGGLTNYGYTF
D: NA; V: TRBV6-1; J: TRBJ1-2; size: NA; DNA: TGTGCCAGCAGTGTGGTCGGCTATGGCTACACCTTC; CDR3: CASSVVGYGYTF
D: NA; V: TRBV6-5; J: TRBJ2-7; size: NA; DNA: TGTGCCAGCAGGAACCATGACAGCTACGAGCAGTACTTC; CDR3: CASRNHDSYEQYF
D: NA; V: TRBV4-3; J: TRBJ2-7; size: few; DNA: TGCGCCAGCAGCCTCGGACTAACCTACGAGCAGTACTTC; CDR3: CASSLGLTYEQYF
D: TRBD2; V: TRBV5-1; J: TRBJ2-7; size: NA; DNA: TGCGCCAGCAGCTTGGTGATAGCGGGGCGATCCTCCACCTACGAGCAGTACTTC; CDR3: CASSLVIAGRSSTYEQYF
D: NA; V: TRBV6-5; J: TRBJ1-2; size: once; DNA: TGTGCCAGCAGTTACATTTCAGGGGCGGACTATGGCTACACCTTC; CDR3: CASSYISGADYGYTF
D: TRBD1; V: TRBV6-1; J: TRBJ1-2; size: NA; DNA: TGTGCCAGCAGTGAACCCCCGCCAGGGGGCTTTGGCTACACCTTC; CDR3: CASSEPPPGGFGYTF
D: NA; V: TRBV7-6; J: TRBJ1-1; size: NA; DNA: TGTGCCAGCAGCCCAACAATACAGGTGACTGAAGCTTTCTTT; CDR3: CASSPTIQVTEAFF
D: TRBD1; V: TRBV6-1; J: TRBJ1-2; size: NA; DNA: TGTGCCAGCAGTGAAGCGCTGGACAGGGCCTATGGCTACACCTTC; CDR3: CASSEALDRAYGYTF
D: TRBD1; V: TRBV5-1; J: TRBJ2-1; size: NA; DNA: TGCGCCAGCAGGTTCCTTCCGGGACAGGGGGTCGATGAGCAGTTCTTC; CDR3: CASRFLPGQGVDEQFF
D: NA; V: TRBV2; J: TRBJ2-3; size: once; DNA: TGTGCCAGCAGCGGACAGAGTTCTAGCACAGATACGCAGTATTTT; CDR3: CASSGQSSSTDTQYF
D: TRBD1; V: TRBV2; J: TRBJ2-3; size: NA; DNA: TGTGCCAGCAGCGAGACAGGGGGCGCGGATACGCAGTATTTT; CDR3: CASSETGGADTQYF
D: NA; V: TRBV6-5; J: TRBJ1-2; size: NA; DNA: TGTGCCAGCAGTGCGGGACGCCCCCCGGATCGCTACACCTTC; CDR3: CASSAGRPPDRYTF
D: NA; V: TRBV19; J: TRBJ1-1; size: NA; DNA: TGTGCCAGTAGTAGGGACACACTAAACTCGCTTGCTTTCTTT; CDR3: CASSRDTLNSLAFF
D: NA; V: TRBV29-1; J: TRBJ2-5; size: NA; DNA: TGCAGCGTTGAACTCGGGGGGACCCAGTACTTC; CDR3: CSVELGGTQYF
D: NA; V: TRBV5-3; J: TRBJ1-1; size: few; DNA: TGTGCCAGAAGCTTGGCGCTAAAGATGAACACTGAAGCTTTCTTT; CDR3: CARSLALKMNTEAFF